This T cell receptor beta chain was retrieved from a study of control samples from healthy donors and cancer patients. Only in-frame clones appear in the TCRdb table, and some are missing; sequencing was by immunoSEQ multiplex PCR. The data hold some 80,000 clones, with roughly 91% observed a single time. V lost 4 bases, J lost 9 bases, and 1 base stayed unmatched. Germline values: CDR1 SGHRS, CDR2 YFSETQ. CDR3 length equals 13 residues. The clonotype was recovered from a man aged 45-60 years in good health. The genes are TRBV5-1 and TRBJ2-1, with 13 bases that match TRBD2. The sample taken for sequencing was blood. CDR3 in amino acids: CASSRTSGGEQFF. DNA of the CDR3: TGCGCCAGCAGCCGGACTAGCGGGGGTGAGCAGTTCTTC.